The 24 T cell receptor beta chains reported below all come from one sample, sequenced in a study of blood T cell dynamics during melanoma immunotherapy (dated by TCRdb to about 2020). Read against the paper, the sample's time point label means: week 3, after first cycle of checkpoint inhibitor. The library was generated by the immunoSEQ multiplex PCR assay. The table comes from immuneACCESS by way of TCRdb, which keeps in-frame sequences with V and J called. Part of the clones is missing from these tables; in studies checked, under half for an unresolved V gene and the rest for unknown reasons. The sample table shows about 4,900 clones, and roughly 90% are seen once. The ten largest clones take up about 30% of the sample. Sequenced here: blood, sampled from a patient treated with checkpoint blockade. These receptors came from a human donor with melanoma.

The chain couples TRBV11-2 to TRBJ2-4, with a weak D call TRBD2 (6 bases). V dropped 3 bases and J dropped 7 bases, with 7 bases sitting between them. CDR3 length: 12 amino acids. The germline CDR1 and CDR2 sequences are SGHAT and FQNNGV. The CDR3 DNA sequence: TGTGCCAGCAGCTTTCGGGGGAACATTCAGTACTTC. It encodes CASSFRGNIQYF.

The rearrangement joins TRBV9 to TRBJ2-1; 10 bases fit TRBD2. Germline assignment: CDR1 SGDLS and CDR2 YYNGEE. This CDR3 spans 15 amino acids. After removal of 0 bases from V and 9 bases from J, the junction contained 6 bases not matched to a gene. CDR3 protein: CASSVVLAGVGEQFF. The CDR3 DNA is TGTGCCAGCAGCGTAGTCCTAGCGGGAGTCGGTGAGCAGTTCTTC.

The genes are TRBV7-9 and TRBJ2-2; the D gene is possibly TRBD1 (6 bases). Trimming pared 6 bases from V and 7 bases from J, leaving 12 bases between. CDR3 length: 13 residues. The germline gives CDR1 SEHNR, CDR2 FQNEAQ (reference sequence). The CDR3 spells CASSWTADGELFF. The CDR3 coding sequence is TGTGCCAGCAGTTGGACAGCTGACGGGGAGCTGTTTTTT.

The chain uses TRBV18 and TRBJ2-7; D is ambiguous. Trimming cost V 4 bases and J 7 bases, with 11 bases left between them. This CDR3 comprises 12 residues. Germline loops: CDR1 KGHSH, CDR2 LQKENI. The CDR3 sequence is CASSRAAGEQYF. In nucleotides, the CDR3 is TGTGCCAGCTCACGGGCAGCCGGTGAGCAGTACTTC. Full variable domain (remainder filled in from reference TRBV18 and TRBJ2-7): NAGVMQNPRHLVRRRGQEARLRCSPMKGHSHVYWYRQLPEEGLKFMVYLQKENIIDESGMPKERFSAEFPKEGPSILRIQQVVRGDSAAYFCASSRAAGEQYFGPGTRLTVT.

The V call is TRBV10-1, the J call TRBJ1-5, with a tentative D call TRBD1 (5 bases). This CDR3 comprises 15 residues. The germline CDR1 and CDR2 sequences are WNHNN and SYGVQD (reference sequence). This CDR3 reads CVSRGGQTSNQPQHF. The CDR3 DNA is TGCGTTTCGAGGGGAGGGCAGACTAGCAATCAGCCCCAGCATTTT.

The CDR3 DNA sequence: TGTGCCAGCTCGGGACAGAGCATGAACACTGAAGCTTTCTTT. Encoded protein: CASSGQSMNTEAFF. The rearrangement links TRBV2 to TRBJ1-1, with TRBD1 identical over 7 bases. V was clipped by 8 bases and J by 0 bases; unmatched bases: 6. Germline loops: CDR1 SNHLY, CDR2 FYNNEI. CDR3 length equals 14 residues. The entire variable domain, with the rest obtained from reference TRBV2 and TRBJ1-1, is as follows: EPEVTQTPSHQVTQMGQEVILRCVPISNHLYFYWYRQILGQKVEFLVSFYNNEISEKSEIFDDQFSVERPDGSNFTLKIRSTKLEDSAMYFCASSGQSMNTEAFFGQGTRLTVV.

The CDR3 protein is CASSLGGGEAFF. The CDR3 coding sequence is TGTGCCAGCAGCTTAGGAGGGGGTGAAGCTTTCTTT. This chain links TRBV7-6 with TRBJ1-1; the D gene is possibly TRBD1 (6 bases). The CDR3 runs to 12 residues. Germline assignment: CDR1 SGHVS and CDR2 FNYEAQ. V lost 1 base and J lost 7, with 7 bases in between.

The V gene is TRBV10-3, the J gene TRBJ1-2; 7 nucleotides agree with TRBD1. V lost 0 bases, J lost 4 bases, and 5 bases stayed unmatched. Germline assignment: CDR1 ENHRY and CDR2 SYGVKD. This CDR3 contains 15 residues. DNA of the CDR3: TGTGCCATCAGTGAGTCTAGGGGGCTTGGCTATGGCTACACCTTC. It encodes CAISESRGLGYGYTF.

V usage is TRBV11-2 and J usage is TRBJ2-1; unclear D gene. Trimming took 1 base from V and 2 from J, leaving 12 bases between them. This CDR3 is built from 16 residues. The germline gives CDR1 SGHAT, CDR2 FQNNGV. The CDR3: CASSLVALPTYNEQFF. CDR3 in DNA: TGTGCCAGCAGCTTAGTGGCGCTACCGACCTACAATGAGCAGTTCTTC.

This CDR3 is CASSPGLRTDTQYF. Here the CDR3 DNA reads TGTGCCAGCAGTCCGGGACTGCGCACAGATACGCAGTATTTT. This chain connects TRBV6-6 to TRBJ2-3; TRBD2 might be the D (6 bases). CDR1 and CDR2 from the germline V gene are MNHNY and SVGAGI (reference sequence). The CDR3 covers 14 residues. The V gene lost 5 bases and the J gene lost 1 base, with 10 bases spanning the gap.

The V gene is TRBV29-1, the J gene TRBJ2-5; 9 bases agree with TRBD1. Germline trimming cut 6 bases from V and 5 bases from J; bases unmatched to any gene: 19. The germline gives CDR1 SQVTM, CDR2 ANQGSEA. This CDR3 region has 17 residues. Here the CDR3 reads CSVVATNRDRVRETQYF. The CDR3 DNA reads as TGCAGCGTGGTAGCTACCAACCGGGACAGGGTGCGGGAGACCCAGTACTTC.

CDR3 amino acids: CASSLPPGRPSGNTIYF. DNA of the CDR3: TGTGCCAGCAGCTTACCCCCCGGCAGACCCTCTGGAAACACCATATATTTT. The rearrangement links TRBV7-9 to TRBJ1-3; no clear D gene. Trimming took 2 bases from V and 0 from J, leaving 14 bases between them. The CDR3 runs 17 residues. Germline V gene data show CDR1 as SEHNR and CDR2 as FQNEAQ (reference sequence).

This chain uses TRBV7-3 with TRBJ2-1; D is ambiguous. The CDR3 is 16 amino acids. Germline V gives CDR1 SGHTA, CDR2 FQGTGA. Trimming cost V 5 bases and J 2 bases, with 16 bases left between them. CDR3 region: CASSPAPGVTYNEQFF. For the CDR3, the DNA is TGTGCCAGCAGCCCCGCACCGGGCGTGACCTACAATGAGCAGTTCTTC.

The chain joins TRBV5-1 to TRBJ2-5; a possible D gene is TRBD1 (7 bases). The CDR3 has 14 amino acids. Trimming shortened V by 4 bases and J by 5 bases, and 15 bases separated the two germline ends. Per germline, CDR1 SGHRS and CDR2 YFSETQ. CDR3 DNA: TGCGCCAGCAGCAGGCAGGGGGAGGCGGAGACCCAGTACTTC. This translates into CASSRQGEAETQYF.

The rearrangement uses TRBV6-5 and TRBJ2-5; D is ambiguous. Per germline, CDR1 MNHEY and CDR2 SVGAGI. This CDR3 region has 14 residues. V lost 2 bases, J lost 4 bases, and 11 bases lay in between. This CDR3 reads CASSYGPWAETQYF. The CDR3, as DNA: TGTGCCAGCAGTTACGGGCCATGGGCAGAGACCCAGTACTTC.

In DNA form, the CDR3 reads TGTGCCACCAGCAGAGATGCTGTAGGACAGATCATGCTCTACGAGCAGTACTTC. It translates to CATSRDAVGQIMLYEQYF. The chain employs TRBV15 and TRBJ2-7, with D possibly TRBD1 on 6 matching bases. The length of the CDR3 is 18 residues. Germline V gives CDR1 LNHNV, CDR2 YYDKDF (reference sequence). Trimming took off 0 bases at V and 3 bases at J, with 21 bases between the two ends.

The chain links TRBV5-1 to TRBJ1-1; 8 bases match TRBD1. Trimming cost V 5 bases and J 1 base; bases outside gene matches: 4. The CDR3 is 14 residues long. CDR1 and CDR2 from the germline V gene are SGHRS and YFSETQ. The CDR3, as DNA: TGCGCCAGCAGATCCGGACAGGGGAACACTGAAGCTTTCTTT. Translating it yields CASRSGQGNTEAFF.

This clone appeared a few times. The V call is TRBV30, the J call TRBJ1-5, with D unresolved. CDR1 GTSNPN and CDR2 SVGIG come from the germline V gene (reference sequence). Trimming pared 7 bases from V and 3 bases from J, leaving 10 bases between. There are 12 residues in the CDR3. The CDR3 region has the DNA TGTGCCTCTTCGGGGTCCAATCAGCCCCAGCATTTT. Translating gives CASSGSNQPQHF. Full variable domain (outside the CDR3, taken from reference TRBV30 and TRBJ1-5): SQTIHQWPATLVQPVGSPLSLECTVEGTSNPNLYWYRQAAGRGLQLLFYSVGIGQISSEVPQNLSASRPQDRQFILSSKKLLLSDSGFYLCASSGSNQPQHFGDGTRLSIL.

The chain couples TRBV7-6 to TRBJ1-3, with 8 bases matching TRBD1. The CDR3 sequence is 15 residues long. Unmatched junction bases numbered 7, after V lost 7 bases and J lost 2 bases. From germline, CDR1 is SGHVS and CDR2 FNYEAQ. CDR3 nucleotides: TGTGCCAGCACCCTGACGACAGGGGCTGGAAACACCATATATTTT. Protein: CASTLTTGAGNTIYF.

This sequence joins TRBV2 and TRBJ1-6, with TRBD1 identical over 7 bases. The CDR3 contains 14 residues. In germline, CDR1 is SNHLY, CDR2 FYNNEI. V shed 5 bases and J 8 bases; nucleotides not matched to a gene: 6. Written as DNA, the CDR3 is TGTGCCAGCAGTCGGACAGGTCGGGATTCACCCCTCCACTTT. It translates to CASSRTGRDSPLHF.

The chain combines TRBV7-8 with TRBJ2-3; D is unresolved. This CDR3 region has 14 residues. The germline V gene has CDR1 SGHVS and CDR2 FQNEAQ. V dropped 1 base and J dropped 2 bases, with 7 bases sitting between them. CDR3 amino acids: CASSLVLYTDTQYF. CDR3 bases: TGTGCCAGCAGCTTAGTTCTCTACACAGATACGCAGTATTTT.

This chain uses TRBV29-1 with TRBJ2-7; 12 bases match TRBD2. Germline loops: CDR1 SQVTM, CDR2 ANQGSEA. Trimming removed 4 bases from V and 3 bases from J; junction bases left unmatched: 7. CDR3 length: 15 amino acids. This CDR3 is CSVAPQLAGGYEQYF. CDR3 in DNA: TGCAGCGTTGCGCCCCAACTAGCGGGAGGCTACGAGCAGTACTTC.

The chain recombines TRBV5-5 with TRBJ1-5, with 8 positions matching TRBD1. Trimming cost V 5 bases and J 5 bases; bases outside gene matches: 6. This CDR3 comprises 14 residues. Looked up from germline, CDR1 is SGHKS and CDR2 is YYEKEE (reference sequence). CDR3 sequence reads: CASRDGTGYQPQHF. CDR3 DNA: TGTGCCAGCAGGGACGGGACAGGCTATCAGCCCCAGCATTTT.

This sequence joins TRBV2 and TRBJ2-7; 7 bases align to TRBD1. This CDR3 region has 14 residues. V lost 7 bases to trimming and J lost 0 bases; unmatched junction nucleotides: 6. Germline loops: CDR1 SNHLY, CDR2 FYNNEI. The CDR3 loop reads CASKASGGSYEQYF. The CDR3 DNA is TGTGCCAGCAAGGCGTCAGGGGGCTCCTACGAGCAGTACTTC.